The 26 T cell receptor beta chains listed next were all sequenced from one sample in a study of blood T cell repertoires in COVID-19. The method was immunoSEQ multiplex PCR; TCRdb's version includes in-frame clones alone and lacks a portion of them. The table records some 150,000 clones, more than 75% of them present only once. What was sequenced was peripheral blood. The source is a human donor in a cohort sampled during active COVID-19.

The chain joins TRBV6-5 to TRBJ2-3; D is possibly TRBD1 (6 bases). The CDR3 runs 15 residues. V gave up 7 bases and J gave up 3 bases, with 17 bases separating them. The germline gives CDR1 MNHEY, CDR2 SVGAGI. CDR3 in amino acids: CASNQLAGATDTQYF. Written as DNA, the CDR3 is TGTGCCAGCAACCAGTTAGCAGGGGCTACAGATACGCAGTATTTT.

The chain recombines TRBV28 with TRBJ2-1, with a weak D call TRBD2 (7 bases). The CDR3 is 15 amino acids. Germline V gene lookup returns CDR1 MDHEN and CDR2 SYDVKM. Trimming cost V 7 bases and J 6 bases, with 19 bases left between them. Here the CDR3 reads CASTSEGRGINEQFF. In nucleotides, the CDR3 is TGTGCCAGCACCTCCGAGGGGAGGGGGATCAATGAGCAGTTCTTC.

V gene TRBV27 combines with J gene TRBJ2-5; TRBD2 aligns across 12 bases. V trimming: 5 bases; J trimming: 1 base; junction bases outside the gene matches: 2. Looked up from germline, CDR1 is MNHEY and CDR2 is SMNVEV (reference sequence). This CDR3 has 15 amino acids. The CDR3 coding sequence is TGTGCCAGCAGTCGGACTAGCGGGGTCCAAGAGACCCAGTACTTC. It translates to CASSRTSGVQETQYF.

J is TRBJ1-2 and V is TRBV9; D is uncertain. The germline gives CDR1 SGDLS, CDR2 YYNGEE. The CDR3 extends over 15 amino acids. Deletions cut 0 bases from V and 5 bases from J, with 14 bases between. CDR3 sequence reads: CASSVEGARPYGYTF. CDR3 bases: TGTGCCAGCAGCGTAGAGGGAGCTCGCCCTTATGGCTACACCTTC.

The genes are TRBV5-6 and TRBJ1-4; perhaps TRBD1 as D (5 bases). The CDR3 extends over 14 amino acids. Germline assignment: CDR1 SGHDT and CDR2 YYEEEE. The ends were cut back, 1 base at V and 7 bases at J, with 11 bases in the middle. The CDR3 DNA is TGTGCCAGCAGCTTGAAGCAGGGTGCTGAAAAACTGTTTTTT. It specifies CASSLKQGAEKLFF. Full variable domain (remainder filled in from reference TRBV5-6 and TRBJ1-4): DAGVTQSPTHLIKTRGQQVTLRCSPKSGHDTVSWYQQALGQGPQFIFQYYEEEERQRGNFPDRFSGHQFPNYSSELNVNALLLGDSALYLCASSLKQGAEKLFFGSGTQLSVL.

The chain couples TRBV15 to TRBJ1-2; weak D call: TRBD1 (6 bases). The CDR3 runs 15 residues. Trimming shortened V by 8 bases and J by 4 bases, and 20 bases separated the two germline ends. Germline CDR1 and CDR2: LNHNV and YYDKDF (reference sequence). The chain's CDR3 is CATYSPDRKPYGYTF. CDR3 nucleotides: TGTGCCACCTACTCCCCCGACAGGAAGCCCTATGGCTACACCTTC.

This chain uses TRBV28 with TRBJ2-1; 7 positions match TRBD1. From germline, CDR1 is MDHEN and CDR2 SYDVKM. The V segment lost 3 bases and the J segment 0 bases; nucleotides outside the gene matches: 2. CDR3 size: 15 residues. CDR3 nucleotide sequence: TGTGCCAGCAGTTTCGGGACAGCCTCCTACAATGAGCAGTTCTTC. Translating gives CASSFGTASYNEQFF.

The J gene is TRBJ1-1, the V gene TRBV23-1; D call uncertain. TRBV23-1 carries the ORF label, with uncertain function. With 1 base removed from V and 5 bases from J, the gap between germline ends came to 14 bases. The CDR3 contains 15 residues. The CDR3 here is CASSQFSPRGTEAFF. CDR3 in DNA: TGCGCCAGCAGTCAATTTAGTCCTAGAGGGACTGAAGCTTTCTTT.

This chain uses TRBV11-2 with TRBJ2-1, with a possible D match to TRBD2 (5 bases). The CDR3 is 15 residues long. V was shortened by 5 bases and J by 2 bases, with 13 bases between the two germline ends. Germline V gene sequence: CDR1 SGHAT, CDR2 FQNNGV. CDR3 sequence (DNA): TGTGCCAGCAGCCAACGGGCGGGCGCCTACAATGAGCAGTTCTTC. Translated, it gives CASSQRAGAYNEQFF.

The chain has TRBV10-2 and TRBJ2-6, with a tentative D call TRBD1 (6 bases). Looked up from germline, CDR1 is WSHSY and CDR2 is SAAADI. The V end was cut by 8 bases, the J end by 0 bases, with 14 bases between. CDR3 length: 16 residues. CDR3 residues: CASGVWGPSGANVLTF. Here the CDR3 DNA reads TGCGCCAGCGGGGTATGGGGGCCCTCTGGGGCCAACGTCCTGACTTTC.

This rearrangement joins TRBV15 to TRBJ2-2; weak D call: TRBD1 (6 bases). Trimming shortened V by 1 base and J by 5 bases, and 14 bases separated the two germline ends. This CDR3 is built from 16 residues. CDR1 and CDR2 (germline): LNHNV, YYDKDF (reference sequence). Here the CDR3 DNA reads TGTGCCACCAGCAGAGTCCAGGGGCCGGGGACCGGGGAGCTGTTTTTT. Its protein product is CATSRVQGPGTGELFF.

The V gene is TRBV7-9, the J gene TRBJ2-7; weak D call: TRBD2 (5 bases). CDR3 size: 14 residues. Germline CDR1 is SEHNR and CDR2 is FQNEAQ (reference sequence). V was clipped by 1 base and J by 5 bases, with 12 bases between them. The CDR3 bases are TGTGCCAGCAGCTTAGAACTAGTTGGTCACGAGCAGTACTTC. Translated: CASSLELVGHEQYF.

The chain combines TRBV2 with TRBJ2-1; 7 nucleotides match TRBD1. Germline V gene lookup returns CDR1 SNHLY and CDR2 FYNNEI. V lost 0 bases to trimming and J lost 2 bases; unmatched junction nucleotides: 7. The CDR3 covers 17 residues. The CDR3 reads CASSEALQGVPYNEQFF. For the CDR3, the DNA is TGTGCCAGCAGTGAAGCGCTTCAGGGGGTCCCCTACAATGAGCAGTTCTTC. Filled out from reference TRBV2 and TRBJ2-1, the complete variable domain reads EPEVTQTPSHQVTQMGQEVILRCVPISNHLYFYWYRQILGQKVEFLVSFYNNEISEKSEIFDDQFSVERPDGSNFTLKIRSTKLEDSAMYFCASSEALQGVPYNEQFFGPGTRLTVL.

V is TRBV7-3 and J is TRBJ1-1; D perhaps matches TRBD1 (5 bases). V was trimmed by 4 bases and J by 1 base, leaving 7 bases between them. CDR3 size: 13 residues. Germline CDR1 and CDR2: SGHTA and FQGTGA. The CDR3 DNA sequence: TGTGCCAGCAGCTCGCAGGGGAACACTGAAGCTTTCTTT. It specifies CASSSQGNTEAFF.

The CDR3 region is CASSFRVSGGNAEQFF. The CDR3 nucleotides are TGTGCCAGCAGCTTTCGGGTTAGTGGCGGGAATGCTGAGCAGTTCTTC. The rearrangement joins TRBV7-3 to TRBJ2-1; the D gene is possibly TRBD2 (6 bases). Germline lookup yields CDR1 SGHTA and CDR2 FQGTGA. Deletions cut 3 bases from V and 9 bases from J, with 21 bases between. The CDR3 consists of 16 residues.

V and J are TRBV7-3 and TRBJ2-1; 9 positions agree with TRBD2. The germline CDR1 and CDR2 sequences are SGHTA and FQGTGA. The V and J ends lost 2 bases and 8 bases, in that order; junction bases with no gene match: 7. The CDR3 consists of 15 residues. Here the CDR3 DNA reads TGTGCCAGCAGCTTAGGCGGGGGGGCCTTAGATGAGCAGTTCTTC. Protein product: CASSLGGGALDEQFF.

V gene TRBV9 combines with J gene TRBJ2-1; maybe TRBD2 (5 bases). V dropped 3 bases and J dropped 0 bases, with 7 bases sitting between them. From germline, CDR1 is SGDLS and CDR2 YYNGEE. This CDR3 comprises 14 residues. The CDR3 loop is CASSGGFSYNEQFF. The CDR3 nucleotides read TGTGCCAGCAGCGGCGGGTTCTCCTACAATGAGCAGTTCTTC.

J is TRBJ1-2 and V is TRBV7-8; maybe TRBD1 (6 bases). The CDR3 is 13 amino acids. Trimming left V 3 bases short and J 4 bases short, with 9 bases between. Germline V gene sequence: CDR1 SGHVS, CDR2 FQNEAQ. The DNA of the CDR3 is TGTGCCAGCAGCTTGACAGGAGGCTATGGCTACACCTTC. Its protein is CASSLTGGYGYTF. The full variable domain, its missing parts supplied by reference TRBV7-8 and TRBJ1-2, is GAGVSQSPRYKVAKRGQDVALRCDPISGHVSLFWYQQALGQGPEFLTYFQNEAQLDKSGLPSDRFFAERPEGSVSTLKIQRTQQEDSAVYLCASSLTGGYGYTFGSGTRLTVV.

This clone came up once. V usage is TRBV3-1 (or the pseudogene TRBV3-2) and J usage is TRBJ2-1; D not resolved. There are 15 residues in the CDR3. V dropped 4 bases and J dropped 0 bases, with 10 bases sitting between them. Per germline, CDR1 LGHDT and CDR2 YNNKEL (reference sequence). CDR3 loop: CASSLTRSSYNEQFF. CDR3 nucleotide sequence: TGTGCCAGCAGCCTGACCCGGAGCTCCTACAATGAGCAGTTCTTC.

The genes are TRBV3-1 (or the pseudogene TRBV3-2) and TRBJ2-3, with 11 bases fitting TRBD2. The CDR3 is 16 amino acids. After removal of 0 bases from V and 9 bases from J, the junction contained 8 bases not matched to a gene. Germline V gives CDR1 LGHDT, CDR2 YNNKEL (reference sequence). The CDR3 loop is CASSQEGGLAGGTQYF. CDR3 sequence (DNA): TGTGCCAGCAGCCAAGAAGGTGGGCTAGCGGGGGGAACGCAGTATTTT.

The CDR3 sequence: CASSQERRWSSGRTNEQFF. In DNA form, the CDR3 reads TGTGCCAGCAGCCAAGAAAGAAGGTGGTCTAGCGGCCGGACCAATGAGCAGTTCTTC. The V call is TRBV3-1 (or the pseudogene TRBV3-2), the J call TRBJ2-1; TRBD2 matches 7 bases. This CDR3 contains 19 residues. The junction had 17 bases not matched to a gene; V was cut back by 0 bases and J by 6 bases. The germline V gene has CDR1 LGHDT and CDR2 YNNKEL (reference sequence).

The chain is built from TRBV7-2 and TRBJ2-3, with D hard to call. The germline V gene has CDR1 SGHTA and CDR2 FQGNSA. V was clipped by 5 bases and J by 1 base, with 10 bases between them. This CDR3 is 14 amino acids long. CDR3 residues: CASSPRSGTDTQYF. The CDR3 DNA follows: TGTGCCAGCAGCCCCCGCTCAGGCACAGATACGCAGTATTTT.

This CDR3 is CSASDGVRPKLFF. CDR3 nucleotides: TGCAGCGCCTCGGACGGGGTGAGGCCGAAACTGTTTTTT. V and J are TRBV29-1 and TRBJ1-4; no firm D call. Germline V gene sequence: CDR1 SQVTM, CDR2 ANQGSEA. The CDR3 contains 13 residues. Trimming removed 7 bases from V and 11 bases from J, with 20 bases in between.

The chain carries TRBV9 and TRBJ2-1, with TRBD1 identical over 7 bases. Trimming removed 2 bases from V and 9 bases from J; junction bases left unmatched: 8. The CDR3 runs to 14 residues. Germline-derived CDR1 and CDR2 are SGDLS and YYNGEE. The CDR3 region is CASSVTGVDIEQFF. CDR3 coding DNA: TGTGCCAGCAGCGTCACAGGGGTTGATATTGAGCAGTTCTTC.

The chain joins TRBV5-6 to TRBJ2-5, with a weak D call TRBD1 (6 bases). The germline CDR1 and CDR2 sequences are SGHDT and YYEEEE. There are 17 residues in the CDR3. Between the trimmed V and J ends, which lost 0 bases and 7 bases, there was a span of 22 bases. This CDR3 is CASSLEGERGRKGTQYF. As DNA, the CDR3 is TGTGCCAGCAGCTTGGAGGGGGAAAGAGGACGCAAAGGGACCCAGTACTTC. Complete variable domain (other parts from reference TRBV5-6 and TRBJ2-5): DAGVTQSPTHLIKTRGQQVTLRCSPKSGHDTVSWYQQALGQGPQFIFQYYEEEERQRGNFPDRFSGHQFPNYSSELNVNALLLGDSALYLCASSLEGERGRKGTQYFGPGTRLLVL.

The J gene is TRBJ1-5, the V gene TRBV28; D is ambiguous. This CDR3 has 16 amino acids. Germline values: CDR1 MDHEN, CDR2 SYDVKM. Trimming removed 2 bases at V and 2 bases at J, with 13 bases between. The CDR3 sequence: CASSLMSNGRNQPQHF. CDR3 DNA: TGTGCCAGCAGTTTAATGTCGAATGGGCGCAATCAGCCCCAGCATTTT. The variable domain in full, with the rest retrieved from reference TRBV28 and TRBJ1-5, is DVKVTQSSRYLVKRTGEKVFLECVQDMDHENMFWYRQDPGLGLRLIYFSYDVKMKEKGDIPEGYSVSREKKERFSLILESASTNQTSMYLCASSLMSNGRNQPQHFGDGTRLSIL.